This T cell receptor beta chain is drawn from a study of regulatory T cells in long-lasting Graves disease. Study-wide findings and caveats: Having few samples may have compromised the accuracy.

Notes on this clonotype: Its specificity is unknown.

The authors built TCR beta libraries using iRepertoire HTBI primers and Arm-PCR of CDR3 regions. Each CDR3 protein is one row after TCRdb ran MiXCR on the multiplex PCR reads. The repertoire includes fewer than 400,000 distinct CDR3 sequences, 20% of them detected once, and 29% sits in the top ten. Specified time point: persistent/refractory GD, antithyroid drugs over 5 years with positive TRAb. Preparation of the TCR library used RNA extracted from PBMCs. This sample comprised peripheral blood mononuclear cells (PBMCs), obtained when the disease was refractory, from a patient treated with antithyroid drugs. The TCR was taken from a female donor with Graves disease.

The CDR3 region is CSASQDRSGYTF. The CDR3, as DNA: TGCAGTGCTAGCCAGGACAGAAGCGGCTACACCTTC. The chain employs TRBV20-1 and TRBJ1-2; possible D gene TRBD1, 6 bases. CDR3 length equals 12 residues. Germline V gene sequence: CDR1 DFQATT, CDR2 SNEGSKA (reference sequence). V dropped 3 bases and J dropped 8 bases, with 13 bases sitting between them.